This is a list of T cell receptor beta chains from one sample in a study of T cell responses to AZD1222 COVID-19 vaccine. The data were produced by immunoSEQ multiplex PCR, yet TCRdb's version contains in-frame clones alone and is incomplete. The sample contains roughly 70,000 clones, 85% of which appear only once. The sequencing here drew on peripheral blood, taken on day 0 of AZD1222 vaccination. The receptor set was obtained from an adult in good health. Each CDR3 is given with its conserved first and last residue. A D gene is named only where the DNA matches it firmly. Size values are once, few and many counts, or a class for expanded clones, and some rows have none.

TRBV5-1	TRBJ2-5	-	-	TGCGCCAGCAGCCAGGGGGGAGGGCAGAAGACCCAGTACTTC	CASSQGGGQKTQYF
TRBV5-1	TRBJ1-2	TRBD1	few	TGCGCCAGCGGCTTGGGGCAGGGGGCGAGTGGCTATGACTATGGCTACACCTTC	CASGLGQGASGYDYGYTF
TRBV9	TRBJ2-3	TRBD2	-	TGTGCCAGCAGCGTAGAGCCTAGCGGGGGCTCAGATACGCAGTATTTT	CASSVEPSGGSDTQYF
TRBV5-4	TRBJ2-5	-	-	TGTGCCAGCAGCTTGGTAGGAGTTGGGACCCAGTACTTC	CASSLVGVGTQYF
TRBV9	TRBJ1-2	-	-	TGTGCCAGCAGCGTAGATGGGGAGGACTATGGCTACACCTTC	CASSVDGEDYGYTF
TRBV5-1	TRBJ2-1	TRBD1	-	TGCGCCAGCAGCTTGGGACAGGGTTTAGACAATGAGCAGTTCTTC	CASSLGQGLDNEQFF
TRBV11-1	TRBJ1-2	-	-	TGTGCCAGCAGCTTAGCCAGCGTGGATGGCTACACCTTC	CASSLASVDGYTF
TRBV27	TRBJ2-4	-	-	TGTGCCAGCAGTTTATCGATTAGTGACCTAGCCAAAAACATTCAGTACTTC	CASSLSISDLAKNIQYF
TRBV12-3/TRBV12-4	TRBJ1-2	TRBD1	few	TGTGCCAGCAGCCAGGGGGAGAACTATGGCTACACCTTC	CASSQGENYGYTF
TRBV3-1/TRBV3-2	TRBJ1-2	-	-	TGTGCCAGCAGCCAATTAAGATCCCCAGTCTATGGCTACACCTTC	CASSQLRSPVYGYTF
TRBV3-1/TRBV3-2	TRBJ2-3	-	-	TGTGCCAGCAGCTCCTCCAGCGTAAGCACAGATACGCAGTATTTT	CASSSSSVSTDTQYF
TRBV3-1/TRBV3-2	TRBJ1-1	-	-	TGTGCCAGCAGCCAAGGAGGGGGATTGAACACTGAAGCTTTCTTT	CASSQGGGLNTEAFF
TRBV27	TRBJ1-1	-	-	TGTGCCAGCAGGCATTACAGGGAGAGCACTGAAGCTTTCTTT	CASRHYRESTEAFF
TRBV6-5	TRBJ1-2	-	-	TGTGCCAGCAGTTACCGACACGCTAAAGGGTATGGCTACACCTTC	CASSYRHAKGYGYTF
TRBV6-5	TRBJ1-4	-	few	TGTGCCAGCAGTTACTCACCGGCTGAAAAACTGTTTTTT	CASSYSPAEKLFF